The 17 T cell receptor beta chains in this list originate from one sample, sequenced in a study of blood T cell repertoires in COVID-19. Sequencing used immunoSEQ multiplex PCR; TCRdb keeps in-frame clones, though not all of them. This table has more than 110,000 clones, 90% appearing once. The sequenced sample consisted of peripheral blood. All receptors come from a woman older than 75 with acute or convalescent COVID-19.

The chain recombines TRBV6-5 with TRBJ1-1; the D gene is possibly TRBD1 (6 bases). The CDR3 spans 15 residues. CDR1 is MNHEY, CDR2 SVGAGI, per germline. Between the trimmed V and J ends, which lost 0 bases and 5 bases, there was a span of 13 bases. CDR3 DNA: TGTGCCAGCAGTTACTCGAGGGGGGGGAGTACTGAAGCTTTCTTT. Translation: CASSYSRGGSTEAFF.

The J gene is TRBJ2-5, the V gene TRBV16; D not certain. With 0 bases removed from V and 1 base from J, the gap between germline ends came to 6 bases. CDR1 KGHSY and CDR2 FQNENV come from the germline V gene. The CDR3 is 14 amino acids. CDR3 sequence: CASSQSTAQETQYF. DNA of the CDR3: TGTGCCAGCAGCCAATCCACAGCCCAAGAGACCCAGTACTTC. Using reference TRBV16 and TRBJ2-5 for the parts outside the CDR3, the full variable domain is GEEVAQTPKHLVRGEGQKAKLYCAPIKGHSYVFWYQQVLKNEFKFLISFQNENVFDETGMPKERFSAKCLPNSPCSLEIQATKLEDSAVYFCASSQSTAQETQYFGPGTRLLVL.

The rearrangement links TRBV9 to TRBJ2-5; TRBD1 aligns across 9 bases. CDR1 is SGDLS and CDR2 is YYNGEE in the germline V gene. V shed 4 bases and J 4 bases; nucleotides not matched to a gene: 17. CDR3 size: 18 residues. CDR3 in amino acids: CASSPAWWDRERRETQYF. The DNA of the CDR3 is TGTGCCAGCAGCCCAGCCTGGTGGGACAGGGAAAGGCGAGAGACCCAGTACTTC.

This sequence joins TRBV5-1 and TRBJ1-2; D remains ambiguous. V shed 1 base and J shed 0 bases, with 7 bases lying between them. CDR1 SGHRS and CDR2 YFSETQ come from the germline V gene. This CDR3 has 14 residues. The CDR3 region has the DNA TGCGCCAGCAGCTTGCAACCTACTAACTATGGCTACACCTTC. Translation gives CASSLQPTNYGYTF.

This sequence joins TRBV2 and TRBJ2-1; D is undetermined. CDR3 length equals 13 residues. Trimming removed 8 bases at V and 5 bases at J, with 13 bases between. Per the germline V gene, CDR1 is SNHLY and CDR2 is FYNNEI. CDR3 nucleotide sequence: TGTGCCAGCGGGCAGAACCGCGACAATGAGCAGTTCTTC. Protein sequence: CASGQNRDNEQFF.

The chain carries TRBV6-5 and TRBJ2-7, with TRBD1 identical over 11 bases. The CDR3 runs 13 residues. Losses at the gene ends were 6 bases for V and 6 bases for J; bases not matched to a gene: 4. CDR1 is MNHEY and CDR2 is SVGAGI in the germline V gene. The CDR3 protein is CASRGTGGSEQYF. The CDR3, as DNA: TGTGCCAGCAGAGGGACAGGGGGTTCCGAGCAGTACTTC.

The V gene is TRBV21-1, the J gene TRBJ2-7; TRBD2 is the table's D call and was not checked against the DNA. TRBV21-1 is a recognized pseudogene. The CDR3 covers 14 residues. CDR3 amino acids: CASSKEARSSVQYF. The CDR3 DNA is TGTGCCAGCAGCAAAGAGGCAAGGAGTAGCGTGCAGTACTTC.

DNA for the CDR3: TGCGCCAGCAGCGCGGGACAGGGGGCAATATTCTATGGCTACACCTTC. Amino acid sequence: CASSAGQGAIFYGYTF. J is TRBJ1-2 and V is TRBV5-1; 12 bases agree with TRBD1. CDR1 is SGHRS, CDR2 YFSETQ, per germline. The CDR3 is 16 residues long. J lost 4 bases, V lost 4 bases, and 8 bases had no gene match. Full variable domain (rest looked up from reference TRBV5-1 and TRBJ1-2): KAGVTQTPRYLIKTRGQQVTLSCSPISGHRSVSWYQQTPGQGLQFLFEYFSETQRNKGNFPGRFSGRQFSNSRSEMNVSTLELGDSALYLCASSAGQGAIFYGYTFGSGTRLTVV.

CDR3 nucleotide sequence: TGTGCCAGCAGCTTTAGGTTCGCAGCAGGGGAGACCCAGTACTTC. Translation: CASSFRFAAGETQYF. V and J are TRBV5-5 and TRBJ2-5; TRBD1 might be the D (5 bases). The germline V gene encodes CDR1 SGHKS and CDR2 YYEKEE (reference sequence). This CDR3 region has 15 residues. V lost 2 bases and J 5 bases, leaving 16 bases between the germline ends.

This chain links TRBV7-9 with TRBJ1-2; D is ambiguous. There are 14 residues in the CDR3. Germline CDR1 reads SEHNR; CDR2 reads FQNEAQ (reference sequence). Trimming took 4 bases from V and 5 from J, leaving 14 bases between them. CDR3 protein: CASSSPGRAYGYTF. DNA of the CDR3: TGTGCCAGCAGCTCCCCCGGGAGGGCTTATGGCTACACCTTC.

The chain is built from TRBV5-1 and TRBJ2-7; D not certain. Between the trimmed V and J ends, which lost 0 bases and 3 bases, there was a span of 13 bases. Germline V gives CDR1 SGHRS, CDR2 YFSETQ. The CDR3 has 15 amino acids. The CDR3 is CASSLGGLGNYEQYF. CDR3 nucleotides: TGCGCCAGCAGCTTGGGAGGATTAGGTAACTACGAGCAGTACTTC.

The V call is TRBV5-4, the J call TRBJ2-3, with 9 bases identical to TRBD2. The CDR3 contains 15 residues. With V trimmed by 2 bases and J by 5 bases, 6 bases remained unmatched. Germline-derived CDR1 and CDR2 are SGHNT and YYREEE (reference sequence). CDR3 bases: TGTGCCAGCAGCTTTCAGCCTAGCGGGGAAGATACGCAGTATTTT. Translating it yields CASSFQPSGEDTQYF.

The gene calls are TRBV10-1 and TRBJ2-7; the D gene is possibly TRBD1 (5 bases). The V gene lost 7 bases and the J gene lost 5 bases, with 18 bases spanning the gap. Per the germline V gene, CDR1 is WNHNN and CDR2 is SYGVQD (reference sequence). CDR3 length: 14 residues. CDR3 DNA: TGCGCCAGCAAATCCCCGCGGACCAGGGACGAGCAGTACTTC. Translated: CASKSPRTRDEQYF.

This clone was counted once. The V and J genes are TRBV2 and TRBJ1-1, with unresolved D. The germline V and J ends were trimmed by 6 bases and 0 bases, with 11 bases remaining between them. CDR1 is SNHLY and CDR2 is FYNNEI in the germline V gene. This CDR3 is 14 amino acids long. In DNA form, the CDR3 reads TGTGCCAGCAGCGAAACAGAGTTGAACACTGAAGCTTTCTTT. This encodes CASSETELNTEAFF.

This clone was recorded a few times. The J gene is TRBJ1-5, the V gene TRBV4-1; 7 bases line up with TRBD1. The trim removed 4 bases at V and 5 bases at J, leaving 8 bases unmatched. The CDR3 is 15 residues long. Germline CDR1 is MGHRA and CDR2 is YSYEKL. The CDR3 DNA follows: TGCGCCAGCAGCCCGCCGGGACAGCCAGATCAGCCCCAGCATTTT. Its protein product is CASSPPGQPDQPQHF.

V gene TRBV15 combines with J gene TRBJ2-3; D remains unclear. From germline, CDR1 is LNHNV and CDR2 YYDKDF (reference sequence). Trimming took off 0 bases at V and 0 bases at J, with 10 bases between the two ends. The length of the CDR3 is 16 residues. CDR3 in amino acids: CATSREGTYSTDTQYF. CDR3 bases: TGTGCCACCAGCAGAGAGGGCACCTATAGCACAGATACGCAGTATTTT.

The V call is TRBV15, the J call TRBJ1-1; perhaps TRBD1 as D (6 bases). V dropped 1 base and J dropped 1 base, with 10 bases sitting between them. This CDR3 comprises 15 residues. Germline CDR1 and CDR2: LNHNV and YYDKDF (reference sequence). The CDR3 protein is CATSRVTGKNTEAFF. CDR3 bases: TGTGCCACCAGCAGAGTTACAGGGAAGAACACTGAAGCTTTCTTT.